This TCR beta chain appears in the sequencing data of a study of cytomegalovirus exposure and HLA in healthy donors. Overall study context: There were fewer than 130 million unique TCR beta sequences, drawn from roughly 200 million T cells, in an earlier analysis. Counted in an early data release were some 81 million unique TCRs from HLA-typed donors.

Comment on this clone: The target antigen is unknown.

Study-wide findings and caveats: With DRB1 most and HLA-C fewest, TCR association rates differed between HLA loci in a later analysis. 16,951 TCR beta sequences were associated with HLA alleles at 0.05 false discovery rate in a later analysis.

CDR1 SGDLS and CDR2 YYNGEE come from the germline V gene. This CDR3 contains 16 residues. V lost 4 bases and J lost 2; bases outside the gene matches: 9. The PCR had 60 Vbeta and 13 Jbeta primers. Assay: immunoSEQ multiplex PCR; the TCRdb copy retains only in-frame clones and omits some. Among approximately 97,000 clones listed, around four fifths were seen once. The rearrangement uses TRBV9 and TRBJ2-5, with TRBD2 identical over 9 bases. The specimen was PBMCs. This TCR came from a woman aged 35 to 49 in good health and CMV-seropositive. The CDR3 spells CASSPGIAGVQETQYF. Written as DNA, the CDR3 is TGTGCCAGCAGCCCCGGGATAGCGGGGGTACAAGAGACCCAGTACTTC.